The 12 T cell receptor beta chains below come from one sample, sequenced in a study of CD8 T cells in ankylosing spondylitis. TCRdb reprocessed the 5' RACE reads with MiXCR, giving one entry per CDR3 protein. The table shows roughly 40,000 distinct CDR3 sequences, with about 4% occurring only once. Sequenced sample: blood, either unsorted or a sorted T cell fraction (not recorded which). The receptors derive from a female donor with ankylosing spondylitis or in good health (not recorded which).

This clonotype was detected ten times or more. The genes are TRBV9 and TRBJ2-3; possibly TRBD1 for D (5 bases). The germline V gene has CDR1 SGDLS and CDR2 YYNGEE. The germline V and J ends were trimmed by 4 bases and 6 bases, with 15 bases remaining between them. The CDR3 runs 14 residues. CDR3 in DNA: TGTGCCAGCAGCCCCCGAAATGCAGGGGATACGCAGTATTTT. It encodes CASSPRNAGDTQYF.

This clonotype showed up many times. The chain recombines TRBV9 with TRBJ1-2; no firm D call. The V end was cut by 4 bases, the J end by 6 bases, with 22 bases between. Germline V gene lookup returns CDR1 SGDLS and CDR2 YYNGEE. The CDR3 loop spans 16 amino acids. CDR3 in amino acids: CASSPRLANDVDGYTF. DNA for the CDR3: TGTGCCAGCAGCCCGCGACTGGCAAACGATGTCGATGGCTACACCTTC.

This clonotype was counted ten times or more. The chain couples TRBV9 to TRBJ1-2, with D possibly matching TRBD1 (5 bases). The CDR3 runs to 14 residues. The germline V and J ends were trimmed by 0 bases and 3 bases, with 9 bases remaining between them. CDR1 is SGDLS and CDR2 is YYNGEE in the germline V gene. CDR3 region: CASSVVGADYGYTF. The CDR3 nucleotides read TGTGCCAGCAGCGTAGTAGGGGCGGACTATGGCTACACCTTC. Using reference TRBV9 and TRBJ1-2 for the parts outside the CDR3, the full variable domain is DSGVTQTPKHLITATGQRVTLRCSPRSGDLSVYWYQQSLDQGLQFLIQYYNGEERAKGNILERFSAQQFPDLHSELNLSSLELGDSALYFCASSVVGADYGYTFGSGTRLTVV.

This clonotype was counted many times. This chain links TRBV9 with TRBJ2-2; 12 bases fit TRBD2. Germline-derived CDR1 and CDR2 are SGDLS and YYNGEE. Losses at the gene ends were 4 bases for V and 7 bases for J; bases not matched to a gene: 5. CDR3 size: 15 residues. This CDR3 is CASSSSGGAVGELFF. In DNA form, the CDR3 reads TGTGCCAGCAGCTCTAGCGGGGGGGCCGTCGGGGAGCTGTTTTTT.

At least ten counts were recorded for this clonotype. The chain is built from TRBV9 and TRBJ1-5; TRBD1 agrees at 9 bases. CDR1 is SGDLS and CDR2 is YYNGEE in the germline V gene. With V trimmed by 4 bases and J by 5 bases, 7 bases remained unmatched. The CDR3 consists of 15 residues. CDR3 residues: CASSRTGGADQPQHF. As DNA, the CDR3 is TGTGCCAGCAGCAGAACAGGGGGCGCCGATCAGCCCCAGCATTTT.

This clonotype has ten or more counts. The chain uses TRBV9 and TRBJ2-2; D is possibly TRBD2 (6 bases). Looked up from germline, CDR1 is SGDLS and CDR2 is YYNGEE. The CDR3 is made up of 15 amino acids. V was cut by 4 bases and J by 3 bases, with 13 bases left in between. The CDR3 DNA reads as TGTGCCAGCAGCCCAACCCCGGGGGACACCGGGGAGCTGTTTTTT. Residues: CASSPTPGDTGELFF. Using reference TRBV9 and TRBJ2-2 for the parts outside the CDR3, the full variable domain is DSGVTQTPKHLITATGQRVTLRCSPRSGDLSVYWYQQSLDQGLQFLIQYYNGEERAKGNILERFSAQQFPDLHSELNLSSLELGDSALYFCASSPTPGDTGELFFGEGSRLTVL.

This clonotype was recorded at least ten times. The rearrangement uses TRBV9 and TRBJ2-1; TRBD2 is a possible D gene (5 bases). Trimming removed 2 bases at V and 7 bases at J, with 10 bases between. The CDR3 loop spans 13 amino acids. CDR1 SGDLS and CDR2 YYNGEE come from the germline V gene. In DNA, the CDR3 is TGTGCCAGCAGCGTCCCCGGACTTAATGAGCAGTTCTTC. Translating it yields CASSVPGLNEQFF.

At least ten counts were recorded for this clonotype. The chain links TRBV9 to TRBJ2-3, with TRBD2 matching 8 bases. Germline V CDR1 and CDR2: SGDLS, YYNGEE. With V trimmed by 5 bases and J by 2 bases, 1 base remained unmatched. This CDR3 has 13 residues. The CDR3: CASRLADTDTQYF. CDR3 coding DNA: TGTGCCAGCAGACTAGCGGACACAGATACGCAGTATTTT. The full variable domain, completed using reference TRBV9 and TRBJ2-3, is DSGVTQTPKHLITATGQRVTLRCSPRSGDLSVYWYQQSLDQGLQFLIQYYNGEERAKGNILERFSAQQFPDLHSELNLSSLELGDSALYFCASRLADTDTQYFGPGTRLTVL.

This clonotype was counted at least ten times. The CDR3 region is CASSVAAGLTDTQYF. As DNA, the CDR3 is TGTGCCAGCAGCGTAGCCGCGGGACTCACAGATACGCAGTATTTT. V is TRBV9 and J is TRBJ2-3; perhaps TRBD2 as D (6 bases). The CDR3 has 15 amino acids. Deletions cut 0 bases from V and 2 bases from J, with 10 bases between. Germline V gene lookup returns CDR1 SGDLS and CDR2 YYNGEE.

This clonotype was seen repeatedly, ten times or more. V usage is TRBV9 and J usage is TRBJ2-5; tentative D call: TRBD1 (5 bases). The V and J ends lost 3 bases and 4 bases respectively, with 10 bases between them. CDR3 length: 13 amino acids. Germline CDR1 is SGDLS and CDR2 is YYNGEE. As DNA, the CDR3 is TGTGCCAGCAGCGCAGACAGAAGAGAGACCCAGTACTTC. Encoded protein: CASSADRRETQYF. Filled out from reference TRBV9 and TRBJ2-5, the complete variable domain reads DSGVTQTPKHLITATGQRVTLRCSPRSGDLSVYWYQQSLDQGLQFLIQYYNGEERAKGNILERFSAQQFPDLHSELNLSSLELGDSALYFCASSADRRETQYFGPGTRLLVL.

This clonotype was found many times. The chain joins TRBV9 to TRBJ1-2; 7 bases are a match to TRBD1. The ends lost 6 bases at V and 2 bases at J; junction bases unmatched: 7. The CDR3 is made up of 14 amino acids. Germline loops: CDR1 SGDLS, CDR2 YYNGEE. The CDR3 DNA sequence: TGTGCCAGCAACCGAATGACAGGGAACTATGGCTACACCTTC. Translating it yields CASNRMTGNYGYTF.

This clonotype qualifies as medium-sized (0.01 to 0.1%). CDR3 coding DNA: TGTGCCAGCAGCGGACGGACAGCCGAAGCTTTCTTT. Translated, it gives CASSGRTAEAFF. V and J are TRBV9 and TRBJ1-1, with a tentative D call TRBD1 (6 bases). Germline CDR1 SGDLS, CDR2 YYNGEE. V lost 3 bases and J lost 8, with 11 bases in between. The CDR3 is made up of 12 amino acids.